A selection of T cell receptor beta chains follows, all from one sample in a study of cytomegalovirus exposure and HLA in healthy donors. Produced via immunoSEQ multiplex PCR; TCRdb's table is partial and in-frame only. The data hold 100,000 to 140,000 clones, with around 85% observed a single time. Sequenced input: PBMCs. The receptors were sampled from a man aged 25 to 45 in good health and CMV-seronegative. The CDR3 runs from the conserved cysteine through the conserved F or W. The D gene is left open where the match is weak. Not every row has a clone size; where given, it reads once, few, many or a size class.

TGTGCCAGCACAGGGGTAGGGGGGGTCGGAGAGACCCAGTACTTC CASTGVGGVGETQYF TRBJ2-5 TRBV7-9 15 NA NA
TGTGCCTGGAGTGTAAACAGGGTTCGCGAAAAACTGTTTTTT CAWSVNRVREKLFF TRBJ1-4 TRBV30 14 NA NA
TGTGCCAGCAGCCGGGTACAAGCTTATGGCTACACCTTC CASSRVQAYGYTF TRBJ1-2 TRBV7-9 13 NA NA
TGTGCCAGCAGCCCGCTTATAGCGGGGGGAGCCAAAAACATTCAGTACTTC CASSPLIAGGAKNIQYF TRBJ2-4 TRBV7-2 17 TRBD2 NA
TGCAGCGCAACCGGGACACAGAACACCGGGGAGCTGTTTTTT CSATGTQNTGELFF TRBJ2-2 TRBV29-1 14 NA NA
TGCAGCGCGACGGGAGTAAGTGGCACAGATACGCAGTATTTT CSATGVSGTDTQYF TRBJ2-3 TRBV29-1 14 NA NA
TGTGCCAGCAGTTACACAGGGGGGACTAATGAAAAACTGTTTTTT CASSYTGGTNEKLFF TRBJ1-4 TRBV6-6 15 TRBD1 NA
TGCGCCAGCAGCTTGGACAGGGGCCTTATGAACACTGAAGCTTTCTTT CASSLDRGLMNTEAFF TRBJ1-1 TRBV5-1 16 TRBD1 NA
TGCGCCAGCAGTCAATCACGCGAGATTGAAGCTTTCTTT CASSQSREIEAFF TRBJ1-1 TRBV23-1 13 NA few
TGTGCCAGCAGCTTAATTTTGCGGGGCTACGAGCAGTACTTC CASSLILRGYEQYF TRBJ2-7 TRBV7-2 14 NA NA
TGTGCCAGCAGCTTAGTCGCGGGGAGATCAGATACGCAGTATTTT CASSLVAGRSDTQYF TRBJ2-3 TRBV7-9 15 NA NA
TGCGCCAGCAGCTTGCAGGGCCACTCTGGGGCCAACGTCCTGACTTTC CASSLQGHSGANVLTF TRBJ2-6 TRBV5-1 16 NA NA
TGTGCCAGCAGTTACTCGATGCGGAATGAGCAGTTCTTC CASSYSMRNEQFF TRBJ2-1 TRBV6-5 13 NA few
TGTGCCAGCAGCTTGGGCACGGTGACCTACGAGCAGTACTTC CASSLGTVTYEQYF TRBJ2-7 TRBV5-4 14 NA NA
TGTGCCAGCAGTAGTGGGGACAGTGGCGAAAAACTGTTTTTT CASSSGDSGEKLFF TRBJ1-4 TRBV6-5 14 TRBD1 few
TGTGCCATCAGCCGGGGGGTTTTTAGGGCAGATACGCAGTATTTT CAISRGVFRADTQYF TRBJ2-3 TRBV10-3 15 TRBD2 NA
TGTGCCAGCAGCCCCCAGGGGGCAGCCTTTTCCTACGAGCAGTACTTC CASSPQGAAFSYEQYF TRBJ2-7 TRBV11-2 16 TRBD1 NA